This T cell receptor (beta chain) was recovered during a study of beta chain features in type 1 diabetes. The whole isolated RNA underwent reverse transcription, so sequencing captured expressed TCRB transcripts. Produced via immunoSEQ multiplex PCR; TCRdb's table is partial and in-frame only. The sample has 200,000 to 250,000 clones, about 14% seen once. A heparinised blood draw that averaged around 110 mL was obtained once from each donor. The purity of all sorted populations exceeded 95%. To note about this clone: The junction and the germline gene differ at one end; a read error may be behind it.

This CDR3 contains 13 residues. CDR1 is SQVTM and CDR2 is ANQGSEA in the germline V gene. The sequence was collected from a woman between 40 and 50 years old in good health. Sequencing was done on a sample of naive CD4+ T cells from blood. The chain uses TRBV29-1 and TRBJ1-1, with 7 nucleotides matching TRBD1. CDR3: CNVEYDRDTEAFF. The CDR3, as DNA: TGCAACGTTGAATATGACAGGGACACTGAAGCTTTCTTT.